This T cell receptor beta chain was sequenced during a study of blood T cell repertoires in COVID-19 (dated by TCRdb to 2018 to 2020). General notes on the study: Samples from collaborators originated in the United States, Italy and Spain and spanned both the acute and convalescent phases of COVID-19. The prospective study material was composed of cDNA or gDNA derived from T cells, B-cell-depleted T cells, or PBMCs. Deeply sampled blood TCRbeta repertoires from subjects exposed to, actively infected with, or recovered from COVID-19 were included in the dataset. The repertoires were released in a freely available public database meant as a resource for research on the immune response to SARS-CoV-2. Samples were obtained from the ongoing ImmuneRACE study (first 160 participants) and from some 1,300 subjects provided by 6 global collaborators. Sample metadata almost always included a de-identified subject ID, COVID-19 status, age in years and sex. HLA class I and class II types, where available, came from metadata supplied by the sample provider rather than from assay-based typing.

TCRbeta CDR3 regions were amplified from genomic DNA using the immunoSEQ Assay, a bias-controlled multiplex PCR. In the source study's methods: Within the assay, amplification of reference gene primers was used to estimate how many nucleated cells each sample contained. To quantify the absolute abundance of each unique TCRbeta CDR3 rearrangement, sequence reads were collapsed and filtered. For each sample, productive Simpson clonality was calculated as the square root of Simpson's diversity index across productive rearrangements. TCRdb mirrors the immuneACCESS table, restricted to in-frame sequences. Some clones are absent from its copies; in checked studies, under half trace to an unresolved V gene, and the reason for the others is unknown. The DNA was the basis for D and trimming; V, J and clone size are from that table. This sample lists 110,000 to 150,000 clones; under 90% were detected once. Approximately 6.6% of the sample belongs to the ten largest clones.

Study-wide findings and limitations: Clinical and demographic metadata were provided uncurated, with the amount varying by source and participant.

Worth noting for this clone: It lacks a known antigen. Per-base qualities were not stored, and no clone one base away is much larger.

V loses 5 bases, J loses 5 bases, and the germline ends lie 12 bases apart. Reading the germline V gene (reference sequence) gives CDR1 MNHNY and CDR2 SVGAGI. From cysteine to phenylalanine, the CDR3 is 13 amino acids long. Here the CDR3 DNA is all that survives: 39 bases in frame from base 1. The collaborating institutions used their own protocols to collect whole blood in K2EDTA tubes. Collaborator samples were shipped for TCRbeta analysis as frozen whole blood, isolated PBMCs, or DNA extracted from either sample type. This TCR was sampled from a human donor in a cohort sampled during active COVID-19. Sequenced input: peripheral blood. Recombination linked TRBV6-6 to TRBJ2-5, and TRBD2 may be the D gene, going by 5 matching bases. The nucleotides are TGTGCCAGCAGTAGGAGCCGGAGGGAGACCCAGTACTTC. It is translated as CASSRSRRETQYF.